This T cell receptor (beta chain) stems from a study of blood T cells in healthy people across ages. Study-wide background: Capture via template switching afforded approximately one barcoded beta molecule per two T cells. Study findings and constraints: PBMC samples, being unsorted, prevented any conclusive comparison of naive and antigen-experienced cells.

CDR1 is MGHRA, CDR2 YSYEKL, per germline. The CDR3 extends over 17 amino acids. Through a sample-barcoded 5' primer and a J-beta primer mix, a second PCR was run for roughly 6 to 11 cycles. Sequencing recovered at least 3 million CDR3-containing paired-end reads from each sample. Each CDR3 protein is one row after TCRdb ran MiXCR on the 5' RACE reads. The table shows approximately 940,000 distinct CDR3 sequences, with around 46% occurring only once. Regarding this clonotype: The target antigen is unknown. Sequence at one end of the junction differs from germline and may be a read error.

The sequencing sample was made of blood. The J gene is TRBJ1-6, the V gene TRBV4-1, with D unresolved. The TCR originated in a young man in good health. The CDR3 region has the DNA TGTGCCAGCAGTCATGGCGCAGGACCGTCGGGTGATTCACCCCTCCACTTT. It is translated as CASSHGAGPSGDSPLHF.